Given below is one T cell receptor beta chain in context. The clone's antigen remains unknown. Base qualities are missing; no much larger clone stands one base away. The germline V gene (reference sequence) yields SEHNR for CDR1 and FQNEAQ for CDR2. Spanning cysteine to phenylalanine, the CDR3 consists of 14 amino acids. The DNA shown is the 42-base CDR3, in frame from base 1. The trim is 6 bases for V and 1 base for J, with a gap of 12 bases between the germline ends. These data come from a study of T cells in Graves' hyperthyroidism and ophthalmopathy (dated by TCRdb to the late 2010s). Background for the entire study: Peripheral blood was collected at initial diagnosis, before any treatment. TCR V-J signatures able to tell the groups apart were searched for in a discovery cohort of 95 to 100 patients, of whom fewer than 45 had Graves' ophthalmopathy and roughly 58 had stable Graves' hyperthyroidism. An independent validation cohort of around 20 hyperthyroidism patients and some 15 patients who later progressed to ophthalmopathy tested prospective prediction of ophthalmopathy. For training and testing, the 100 or so patients in the discovery cohort were randomly divided in a 7:3 ratio. The study also compared thyroid tissue and blood T-cell repertoires from 6 or 7 Graves' hyperthyroidism patients. Following sampling, methimazole starting at 30 mg daily was given to hyperthyroidism patients, and high-dose intravenous methylprednisolone was given to ophthalmopathy patients. According to the paper, TCR Vbeta CDR3 sequencing was carried out on 135 peripheral blood samples, which came from approximately 41 ophthalmopathy, 80 or so hyperthyroidism and approximately 17 progressor patients. General conclusions and limits of the study: In cross-validation, a model built on a 13 V-J signature told ophthalmopathy apart from stable hyperthyroidism with just under 90% sensitivity and 81% to 82% specificity, and in testing the same model reached 80%/75%. Most expanded thyroid clonotypes (frequency above 0.001) were also found in blood, which suggests that blood repertoires may mirror thyroid immune responses. Sample size was not statistically predetermined, and investigators were not blinded to group allocation. In validation, progression to ophthalmopathy was predicted by the model with about 70% sensitivity and under 85% specificity, a median of approximately 6.5 months before onset.

Moderately to severely active disease, a Clinical Activity Score of at least 3, a NOSPECS grade of at least 4, and a duration under 3 months were present in ophthalmopathy patients. Any patient with an uncontrolled infection, another autoimmune disease, pregnancy or lactation was excluded. Diagnoses were based on clinical symptoms, serum thyroxine and TRAb, thyroid ultrasound and orbital computed tomography. PBMCs were separated from 7.5 to 10 ml of fresh peripheral blood using Ficoll-Paque density gradient centrifugation. Total RNA was extracted with Trizol reagent, and quality was checked on an Agilent 2100 Bioanalyzer. TCR beta CDR3 regions were amplified from RNA transcripts. The TCR CDR3 was subjected to a first round of RT-PCR using the HTBI primer set and the Qiagen OneStep RT-PCR kit. Libraries were constructed in a second round of multiplex PCR, after which size selection and purification were performed. Paired-end sequencing of the libraries was performed with 100 bp reads on an Illumina HiSeq2000. Regarding the original processing steps: SOAPnuke was used to process the raw data, throwing out any read that contained adapters or uncalled bases, had a mean Phred below 15, or lacked an exact constant-primer or identifier match. High-quality paired reads were merged using COPE v1.2.5, and each unique nucleotide sequence was defined as a clonotype. Clonotypes were aligned to IMGT TRBV, TRBD and TRBJ reference segments using MiTCR v1.1. The analysis was restricted to V-J combinations with a frequency above 0.0001, which together covered 99.2% of the repertoires. The TCS score was defined as F50 (clonal expansion) divided by E x V (chaos), with BLOSUM62-based TCRdist calculated between CDR3 peptides within each V-J. Welch's t-statistics and random forest reduced around 520 V-J features to some 14, which were used in a naive Bayes classifier (R e1071). In TCRdb, the public reads were trimmed at Q25 with fastp and aligned with MiXCR, with productive beta chains retained. Identical CDR3 protein sequences are pooled into one entry, listed with their most common genes and DNA. The V and J calls shown here were made by TCRdb, not taken from the authors' results. The sample table lists around 600,000 distinct CDR3 sequences, roughly 15% of them with a count of one. The top ten clonotypes cover under 15% of the sample.

The V and J genes are TRBV7-9 and TRBJ1-1; a weak D assignment points to TRBD1 (5 bases agree). This sequence originates from a woman in her 50s with Graves' ophthalmopathy. The material sequenced was blood. The CDR3 protein sequence reads: CASRLIRENTEAFF. The base sequence is TGTGCCAGCAGATTAATCAGGGAGAACACTGAAGCTTTCTTT. The variable domain in full, with residues beyond the CDR3 obtained from the reference TRBV7-9 and TRBJ1-1 genes, is DTGVSQNPRHKITKRGQNVTFRCDPISEHNRLYWYRQTLGQGPEFLTYFQNEAQLEKSRLLSDRFSAERPKGSFSTLEIQRTEQGDSAMYLCASRLIRENTEAFFGQGTRLTVV.